One and the same sample provided the 11 T cell receptor beta chains below, sequenced in a study of breast tumors, draining lymph nodes, adjacent tissues. A single record per CDR3 protein comes from TCRdb applying MiXCR to the multiplex PCR reads. The sample carries roughly 130,000 distinct CDR3 sequences, 20% recorded once. Breast cancer patients provided tissue from their axillary draining lymph nodes. The sample consisted of axillary lymph node tissue. These receptors all stem from a female donor with breast cancer. Some clones in this sample may be carry-over from other donors' samples.

This clonotype was counted at least ten times. V and J are TRBV4-1 and TRBJ2-1; TRBD2 is a possible D gene (6 bases). This CDR3 region has 16 residues. Looked up from germline, CDR1 is MGHRA and CDR2 is YSYEKL. V was cut by 0 bases and J by 12 bases, with 21 bases left in between. The CDR3 DNA follows: TGCGCCAGCAGCCAAGACAGGGCGTTGGAGGGCCACACGCAGTTCTTC. Its protein product is CASSQDRALEGHTQFF.

In this sample, this clonotype turned up many times. The rearrangement joins TRBV5-6 to TRBJ2-5; TRBD2 is a possible D gene (5 bases). The V end lost 0 bases, the J end lost 5 bases, and 8 bases lay between the germline ends. Germline V gene lookup returns CDR1 SGHDT and CDR2 YYEEEE. This CDR3 is built from 13 residues. CDR3 DNA sequence: TGTGCCAGCAGCTTGGCAGAGGGTGAGACCCAGTACTTC. It specifies CASSLAEGETQYF.

Many counts were recorded for this clonotype. This sequence joins TRBV20-1 and TRBJ2-7; 9 bases map to TRBD1. Trimming at V came to 3 bases and at J to 3 bases, leaving 6 bases not matched to a gene. The CDR3 runs to 14 residues. Germline V CDR1 and CDR2: DFQATT, SNEGSKA (reference sequence). CDR3 region: CSASSGQGYYEQYF. CDR3 bases: TGCAGTGCTAGCTCGGGACAGGGATACTACGAGCAGTACTTC.

This rearrangement joins TRBV2 to TRBJ2-7; 8 bases match TRBD1. CDR1 is SNHLY, CDR2 FYNNEI, per germline. The CDR3 totals 12 residues. The V segment lost 3 bases and the J segment 10 bases; nucleotides outside the gene matches: 5. CDR3: CASSERGTGQYF. In DNA, the CDR3 is TGTGCCAGCAGTGAGCGAGGGACAGGCCAGTACTTC.

This clonotype has at least ten counts. The rearrangement links TRBV19 to TRBJ2-7, with TRBD1 as a possible D gene (5 bases). The germline V gene encodes CDR1 LNHDA and CDR2 SQIVND (reference sequence). Trimming shortened V by 2 bases and J by 6 bases, and 8 bases separated the two germline ends. CDR3 length: 12 residues. The CDR3 coding sequence is TGTGCCAGTAGTATATATCAGGGCGAGCAGTACTTC. It yields the protein CASSIYQGEQYF.

This clonotype came up many times. A read error is possible here, since a much larger clone lies one base away. V and J are TRBV12-3 or TRBV12-4 and TRBJ2-1; D gene uncertain. This CDR3 contains 12 residues. V lost 3 bases and J 5 bases, leaving 5 bases between the germline ends. This chain's CDR3 is CASSLTDNEQFF. The CDR3 DNA follows: TGTGCCAGCAGTTTGACCGACAATGAGCAGTTCTTC.

This clonotype was seen repeatedly, ten times or more. V gene TRBV7-2 combines with J gene TRBJ2-5; TRBD2 matches at 13 bases. Trimming at V came to 5 bases and at J to 4 bases, leaving 4 bases not matched to a gene. CDR3 length: 15 residues. Germline CDR1 and CDR2: SGHTA and FQGNSA. CDR3 sequence (DNA): TGTGCCAGCAGCCCCCGGACTAGCGGGAGAGAGACCCAGTACTTC. Translation gives CASSPRTSGRETQYF. Full variable domain (remainder filled in from reference TRBV7-2 and TRBJ2-5): GAGVSQSPSNKVTEKGKDVELRCDPISGHTALYWYRQSLGQGLEFLIYFQGNSAPDKSGLPSDRFSAERTGGSVSTLTIQRTQQEDSAVYLCASSPRTSGRETQYFGPGTRLLVL.

At least ten counts were recorded for this clonotype. The rearrangement joins TRBV20-1 to TRBJ1-4; D is undetermined. The CDR3 contains 16 residues. Germline lookup yields CDR1 DFQATT and CDR2 SNEGSKA (reference sequence). V shed 0 bases and J shed 0 bases, with 11 bases lying between them. The DNA for the CDR3 is TGCAGTGCTAGAGATCGGACGGCTGCAACTAATGAAAAACTGTTTTTT. Translation gives CSARDRTAATNEKLFF.

This clonotype was observed many times. The gene calls are TRBV5-1 and TRBJ2-1; TRBD2 aligns across 11 bases. CDR3 length equals 17 residues. Germline CDR1 is SGHRS and CDR2 is YFSETQ. J gave up 6 bases and V 0 bases, and 8 bases lay outside the gene matches. The CDR3 sequence is CASSLAVLAGGVNEQFF. The CDR3 bases are TGCGCCAGCAGCTTGGCAGTGCTAGCGGGAGGAGTCAATGAGCAGTTCTTC.

This clonotype showed up just a few times. V gene TRBV18 combines with J gene TRBJ2-2, with 10 nucleotides matching TRBD1. CDR3 length equals 15 residues. Trimming at V came to 6 bases and at J to 3 bases, leaving 4 bases not matched to a gene. Per germline, CDR1 KGHSH and CDR2 LQKENI. The CDR3 sequence: CASSAGTGDTGELFF. Here the CDR3 DNA reads TGTGCCAGCTCGGCCGGGACAGGGGACACCGGGGAGCTGTTTTTT. The variable domain in full, completed from reference TRBV18 and TRBJ2-2, reads NAGVMQNPRHLVRRRGQEARLRCSPMKGHSHVYWYRQLPEEGLKFMVYLQKENIIDESGMPKERFSAEFPKEGPSILRIQQVVRGDSAAYFCASSAGTGDTGELFFGEGSRLTVL.

The gene calls are TRBV6-6 and TRBJ2-2; 8 bases match TRBD1. The V gene's germline CDR1 is MNHNY and CDR2 SVGAGI (reference sequence). CDR3 size: 15 residues. Trimming took 7 bases from V and 7 from J; bases not matched to a gene: 11. CDR3 amino acids: CASIKFQGAGGELFF. For the CDR3, the DNA is TGTGCCAGCATAAAATTCCAGGGGGCAGGCGGGGAGCTGTTTTTT.